This T cell receptor (beta chain) was observed in a study of blood T cell repertoires in COVID-19. Background on the study: From the United States, Italy and Spain came samples of acute and convalescent COVID-19. Sources were T cells, B-cell-depleted T cells, or PBMCs; the material itself was cDNA or gDNA.

Authors' data handling: Amplification from reference gene primers served as the basis for estimated nucleated cell counts. Sequencing was performed with immunoSEQ multiplex PCR; in TCRdb, only in-frame clones are kept and a portion is missing. V and J calls plus clone size are reproduced from that table; the DNA served to infer D and trimming. The sample carries 100,000 to 150,000 clones, less than 90% recorded once. There are 14 residues in the CDR3. The germline V gene has CDR1 LNHDA and CDR2 SQIVND (reference sequence). After removal of 6 bases from V and 8 bases from J, the junction contained 9 bases not matched to a gene.

The chain combines TRBV19 with TRBJ1-2, with 10 bases that match TRBD1. The material sequenced was peripheral blood. The source is a man in his sixties or seventies with acute or convalescent COVID-19. CDR3: CASRWDRGSEGYTF. As DNA, the CDR3 is TGTGCCAGTAGGTGGGACAGGGGAAGCGAAGGCTACACCTTC.